This T cell receptor (beta chain) was identified during a study of CD8+CD57+ T cells in acquired aplastic anemia listed by TCRdb under 2018. Context from the whole study: On average, sorted CD4+ and CD8+ cells yielded approximately 3 ug of extracted DNA, with a range of about 0.18 to 27.4 ug. An average of roughly 10 million reads for CD4+ cells and under 12 million reads for CD8+ cells was obtained from healthy donor samples. Paper-wide results and their limitations: About 28 CD8+ CDR3 sequences were found in both patients and controls but appeared to be highly expressed in patients and within the immunodominant clones of the patients. Patients and healthy controls showed no significant difference in CD8+ Simpson's diversity (P=0.060).

This clonotype was seen repeatedly, ten times or more. Its specific antigen is unknown. Base qualities are not at hand, and no much larger clone is one base apart. Genomic DNA was used as template for profiling of TCR beta VDJ combinations and CDR3 sequences. TCR repertoire sequencing was run on an Illumina HiSeq 2000. The authors' pipeline ran thus. TRBV/TRBJ rearrangement plots, CDR3 size and DJ length profiles, and Simpson's diversity index were used to assess repertoires. The most abundant DNA sequence in the deep sequencing data was defined as the immunodominant clone. CDR3 amino acid sequences were screened for sharing across subjects and compared with published repertoires and the VDJdb database. Starting from the raw public reads, TCRdb applied fastp trimming at Q25, assembled clones with MiXCR and retained in-frame beta chains. Each record represents a unique CDR3 protein, reported with the most common genes and DNA among its rows. The V and J calls reflect TCRdb's pipeline rather than the authors' work. The table for this sample lists around 200,000 distinct CDR3 sequences; less than 70% of them were counted only once. Clones ranked in the top ten supply 16% of the sample.

In this study, sorted CD4+ and CD8+ T cells from the blood of healthy subjects and of severe aplastic anemia patients had their TCR repertoires deep-sequenced. Ficoll-Paque density gradient centrifugation was used to isolate peripheral blood mononuclear cells. Before DNA was extracted, CD4+ and CD8+ T cells were sorted using either FACS or magnetic beads. CDR1 and CDR2, per the germline V gene, are MNHEY and SVGEGT. V gives up 0 bases and J gives up 7 bases, and the segment between their germline ends measures 21 bases. From the cysteine through the phenylalanine, the CDR3 covers 17 amino acids. Just CDR3 DNA is preserved here, 51 bases in frame from base 1.

The chain is made from TRBV6-2 or TRBV6-3 and TRBJ1-1; matching of 5 bases hints at TRBD1 as the D gene. The specimen sequenced was sorted CD4+, CD8+, or CD8+CD57+ T cells (not recorded which) from PBMCs. The receptor comes from a human donor in good health, serving as a control. The nucleotide sequence reads as follows: TGTGCCAGCAGTTACTCGATATTTTTGACCCACGGGGGTGAAGCTTTCTTT. It codes for CASSYSIFLTHGGEAFF.